The T cell receptor (beta chain) described here comes from a study of cytomegalovirus exposure and HLA in healthy donors (TCRdb year 2017). About the full investigation: An earlier analysis of 587 of the donors reported 250 to 350 Gb of sequence data and 100 million to 120 million unique TCR beta sequences obtained from roughly 170 million T cells. Of the 398 genotyped donors, about 80% fell in the genetic ancestry cluster associated with self-reported Caucasian donors. An earlier analysis of about 600 of the donors used high-throughput TCR beta sequencing to judge whether each TCR beta V gene segment behaved as functional or pseudogenic. Because of strong linkage in the cohort, five DR-DQ haplotypes were treated as single units for association and clustering. Donor age, sex, ethnicity and CMV serostatus were compiled alongside the repertoire data. The study aimed to test whether signatures of past pathogen exposure could be identified by cataloging public T cell receptors. Class I and class II HLA loci were covered by the typing at four-digit resolution. The T cell repertoires of 700 or so subjects were profiled by immunosequencing and related to cytomegalovirus serostatus. A later genetic analysis used genome-wide SNP genotypes for about 65% of the 666 donors, treating that subset as a discovery cohort. Among 398 genotyped donors of the cohort, an average of about 240,000 unique TCR beta nucleotide sequences were sequenced per donor, roughly a sixth of them non-productive. High-throughput TCR immunosequencing, statistical association of individual TCRs with disease status, and machine learning were combined to predict cytomegalovirus infection status. Besides the first cohort of about 730 subjects, a separate validation cohort made up of roughly 120 different subjects was used. In a later analysis, previously published TCR beta repertoires from some 640 donors were re-analyzed and high-resolution HLA genotyping was added so that TCR occurrence patterns could be studied. The later analysis used no new phenotypic data to find candidate immune exposures, relying instead on TCR beta sequences and their occurrence across donors. Every discovery cohort repertoire had been produced on one sequencing platform. Typing coverage varied by locus: roughly 620-640 donors for A, B, C, DRB1 and DQB1; more than 500 for DQA1; approximately 570 for DPA1; roughly 450 for DPB1. Roughly 300 gigabases of sequencing data and approximately 91 million unique TCR sequences made up an early release that covered several hundred HLA-typed donors.

The cohort consisted of 650 to 850 healthy bone marrow donors. Cohort members were all nominally healthy when sampled, although unrecorded immune exposures were likely present. The donor tested CMV seronegative, placing the donor among the approximately 400 seronegative members of the cohort. A peripheral blood sample was provided by each donor, and peripheral blood mononuclear cells were used for TCR beta sequencing. Genomic DNA was extracted from the blood cell samples with the Qiagen DNeasy Blood Extraction Kit. As to this clone: Its antigen is still unknown. No much larger clonotype is one base removed from it; base qualities were not supplied.

V trim: 5 bases; J trim: 2 bases; unmatched bases: 13. In the germline V gene, CDR1 corresponds to SGHTA and CDR2 to FQGTGA. Including the terminal cysteine and phenylalanine, the CDR3 comprises 17 residues. Only CDR3 DNA remains: 51 bases, in frame from the first base. Library generation was performed with the immunoSEQ multiplex PCR assay. For the multiplex PCR, a mixture combining 60 forward primers for TCR Vbeta segments and 13 reverse primers for TCR Jbeta segments was used. A multiplex PCR assay on genomic DNA amplified the CDR3 region of rearranged TCR beta genes. Amplified TCR beta libraries were sequenced as 87-base-pair reads on the Illumina HiSeq System. Per the authors' processing: Across the 500 to 850 repertoires, a later analysis counted 60 million to 90 million unique TCR beta chains, approximately 10 million of which were shared by at least two donors. A nearest-neighbor algorithm error-corrected the raw reads and collapsed the reads into unique sequences, merging closely related sequences to remove PCR and sequencing errors. CDR3 sequences were aligned to IMGT reference sequences to assign V, D and J gene segments. Each retained sequence needed at least a six-nucleotide match to both a V gene segment and a J gene segment. A rearrangement counted as productive if the CDR3 had no stop codons and remained in frame with V and J, and every other rearrangement counted as non-productive. CDR3 was defined according to IMGT convention as the region running from the second conserved V-encoded cysteine to the conserved J-encoded phenylalanine. The earlier analysis of about 590 of the donors excluded sequences that lacked an unambiguous match to a single V gene segment. An earlier analysis of almost 600 of the donors classified V segments as functional when productive rearrangements were above 56.7% and as segregating when the standard deviation between donors was above 5%. A statistical classification framework was built for diagnosing cytomegalovirus status from the catalog of TCR beta chain sequences. V and J gene assignment, in a later analysis, came from comparing TCR nucleotide sequences with IMGT/GENE-DB human TR gene sequences. Using the TCRdist pipeline, a later analysis assigned CDR3 sequences along with most-parsimonious VDJ recombination scenarios. A later analysis defined each TCR beta chain by its CDR3 amino acid sequence plus V-gene family, and excluded reads lacking a unique V-gene family. In a later analysis, fewer than 600 highly shared, low-generation-probability nucleotide sequences were removed to address suspected cross-contamination and a sequencing artifact. In a later analysis, a clonal expansion index was calculated for each public chain from normalized within-repertoire ranks of inferred template counts. Generation probabilities in a later analysis came from a VDJ recombination model fitted to out-of-frame rearrangements, and those results were checked against IGoR. In a later analysis, hypergeometric tests were used to score TCR-TCR, TCR-HLA and TCR-CMV co-occurrence, with a repertoire-size bias correction applied to TCR pairs. To estimate false discovery rates, a later analysis permuted the HLA or CMV assignments 20 times. In a later analysis, co-occurring TCRs were grouped using DBSCAN, and TCRdist sequence similarity was added for clustering within HLA-allele-positive subsets. Repertoires with fewer than 30,000 or more than 120,000 public chains, plus five repertoires with anomalous nucleotide sharing, were excluded from co-occurrence clustering. TCRdb limited this immuneACCESS table to in-frame rearrangements with V and J called. A share of clones is missing; checked studies link under half to unresolved V genes, and the rest is unexplained. The DNA was the basis for D and trimming; V, J and clone size are from that table. This sample has about 85,000 clones in its table, and roughly three fifths of those were observed once. Of the sample, under 5% falls within the top ten clones.

Points the paper makes about the study in general: At a false discovery rate of 0.05, a later analysis linked some 17,000 TCR beta sequences to specific HLA alleles. Because HLA typing was unavailable for some donors at each locus, only the typed subset was used in association tests. Roughly uniform sequencing depth across donors was assumed in presence/absence analyses, although this assumption may not hold. Linkage disequilibrium might explain the correlated functional status among segregating V segments, but an unknown experimental factor could not be ruled out. In both the original and validation cohorts, the classifier was reported to diagnose cytomegalovirus status with high specificity and sensitivity. The study gave a list of 150 to 200 TCR beta chains associated with cytomegalovirus. A cluster of highly shared sequence variants was judged likely to be a technical artifact of the sequencing pipeline. In a later genetic analysis, fewer N-insertions in productive TCRs were reported among donors in an Asian-associated ancestry cluster than the roughly 700-donor mean. Strong co-occurrence of HLA alleles, especially DR and DQ, made assigning TCR associations to individual alleles difficult. A later analysis found that HLA-associated TCR beta chains were more clonally expanded and had lower generation probabilities than equally common non-associated chains. V-gene and J-gene trimming of TCR beta chains was associated with a missense DCLRE1C variant in a later genetic analysis, and the association was replicated in an independent cohort. A later analysis found that TCR association rates varied across HLA loci, with DRB1 alleles showing the most associated TCRs and HLA-C alleles the fewest. A later analysis reported that several top co-occurrence clusters appeared linked to parvovirus B19, influenza, CMV and Epstein-Barr virus. The earlier analysis of approximately 540 of the donors excluded approximately 17 rarely observed V segments, including chromosome 9 orphons, because counts were too low. A further reported finding was that TCR beta sequences accurately predicted the HLA-A and HLA-B alleles for most subjects in the first cohort. A few of the identified cytomegalovirus-associated TCR beta chains were confirmed in vitro to be specific for cytomegalovirus antigens. While some public TCRs were present in many individuals, most TCR sequences turned up only very rarely across donors. Some IMGT-functional V segments, including TRBV6-2 and TRBV6-3, could not be told apart with the 87-base-pair reads, so those segments were excluded. In an earlier analysis of around 600 of the donors, most TCR beta V segments appeared in productive rearrangements about 90% or about 30% of the time, broadly matching IMGT annotations. A later analysis found that most CMV-associated TCR beta chains appeared HLA-restricted, with HLA associations seemingly driven largely by CMV exposure. It was suggested by the authors that the approach could potentially be generalized to other disease states and immunological phenotypes. The cohort was sequenced for TCR beta chains only, and without alpha or paired-chain data the features that could be detected were limited. The only immune exposure information available for the cohort was CMV serostatus.

The rearranged segments are TRBV7-3 and TRBJ1-2; 8 bases in the middle match TRBD1. Input material: PBMCs. This TCR derives from a man younger than 45 in good health and CMV-seronegative. The CDR3 sequence is CASSPTPQQGVNYGYTF. The DNA reads as follows: TGTGCCAGCAGCCCGACCCCCCAACAGGGGGTAAACTATGGCTACACCTTC.